This T cell receptor beta chain is drawn from a study of cytomegalovirus exposure and HLA in healthy donors. Participants comprised healthy donors of bone marrow. Study-wide findings and caveats: Other equally common chains were less clonally expanded than HLA-associated TCR beta chains, a later analysis showed. Segments of the TCR beta V type were, in most cases, productive about 87% or about 30% of the time in an earlier analysis.

V lost 4 bases and J 2 bases, leaving 8 bases between the germline ends. The CDR3 has 13 residues. Germline loops: CDR1 SGHRS, CDR2 YFSETQ. 13 Jbeta primers and 60 Vbeta primers were used for the PCR. Data came from immunoSEQ multiplex PCR; TCRdb stores just in-frame clones and leaves some out. The sample includes around 150,000 clones, more than 75% of them seen just once. As for this clone: What it recognizes is unknown.

Specimen: PBMCs. The TCR sequence derives from a girl aged 5 to 17 in good health and CMV-seropositive. The rearrangement links TRBV5-1 to TRBJ2-3; D not resolved. Here the CDR3 DNA reads TGCGCCAGCAGCGTCCGTATCACAGATACGCAGTATTTT. Protein: CASSVRITDTQYF.